Below, 4 T cell receptor beta chains from the same sample are listed, as sequenced in a study of T cell responses to AZD1222 COVID-19 vaccine. Only in-frame clones appear in the TCRdb table, and some are missing; sequencing was by immunoSEQ multiplex PCR. In the table there are approximately 79,000 clones, 83% of which are singletons. The sample in question was peripheral blood, obtained 28 days after the second AZD1222 dose. These receptors came from an adult who received the AZD1222 COVID-19 vaccine.

The chain uses TRBV6-5 and TRBJ2-7; D may be TRBD2 (6 bases). There are 12 residues in the CDR3. Germline CDR1 and CDR2: MNHEY and SVGAGI. The V and J ends lost 0 bases and 6 bases respectively, with 6 bases between them. In DNA form, the CDR3 reads TGTGCCAGCAGTTACTCGGGGGGCGAGCAGTACTTC. Translation gives CASSYSGGEQYF.

The genes are TRBV7-3 and TRBJ2-2, with D possibly TRBD2 on 5 matching bases. The CDR3 has 15 residues. The V end was cut by 2 bases, the J end by 0 bases, with 7 bases between. CDR1 is SGHTA and CDR2 is FQGTGA in the germline V gene. The CDR3 loop reads CASSLATTNTGELFF. The CDR3 region has the DNA TGTGCCAGCAGCTTAGCGACTACGAACACCGGGGAGCTGTTTTTT.

This clone was counted a single time. The chain joins TRBV19 to TRBJ2-3, with TRBD2 matching 8 bases. V lost 6 bases, J lost 0 bases, and 11 bases stayed unmatched. The CDR3 extends over 17 amino acids. CDR1 and CDR2 from the germline V gene are LNHDA and SQIVND (reference sequence). CDR3 loop: CASSTTSAHSSTDTQYF. The CDR3, as DNA: TGTGCCAGTAGCACGACTAGCGCACACTCTAGCACAGATACGCAGTATTTT.

This chain uses TRBV18 with TRBJ2-7; D is perhaps TRBD1 or TRBD2 (5 bases each). The length of the CDR3 is 17 residues. CDR1 KGHSH and CDR2 LQKENI come from the germline V gene. Trimming took off 2 bases at V and 2 bases at J, with 19 bases between the two ends. CDR3: CASSPGFRDGITYEQYF. In nucleotides, the CDR3 is TGTGCCAGCTCACCAGGCTTCCGGGACGGAATTACCTACGAGCAGTACTTC.